This T cell receptor (beta chain) originates from a study of shared clonotypes between healthy human individuals. Across the study: Researchers assigned three CD4 naive, three CD4 memory, two CD8 naive and one CD8 memory plate to each donor.

A word on this clone: Its antigen is not known.

Data came from immunoSEQ multiplex PCR; TCRdb stores just in-frame clones and leaves some out. The table shows 1.5 million to 2.5 million clones, with less than 95% occurring only once. It was CD45RO-negative cells, positively selected for CCR7, that made up naive CD8 cells, with terminally differentiated effector memory CD45RA+ cells excluded. Healthy HIV-negative adults without recent acute infections or vaccinations served as donors. Study findings and constraints: Only blood underwent sampling, and tissue repertoires likely differ.

The CDR3 covers 15 residues. Looked up from germline, CDR1 is MNHEY and CDR2 is SVGAGI. V lost 2 bases, J lost 7 bases, and 5 bases stayed unmatched. The chain has TRBV6-5 and TRBJ2-1, with 10 nucleotides matching TRBD2. This TCR was sampled from a man aged 18 to 30 in good health. Sequencing was performed on naive CD8+ T cells sorted from blood. Written as DNA, the CDR3 is TGTGCCAGCAGTTACGCTAGCGGGAGATGGAATGAGCAGTTCTTC. Protein sequence: CASSYASGRWNEQFF.